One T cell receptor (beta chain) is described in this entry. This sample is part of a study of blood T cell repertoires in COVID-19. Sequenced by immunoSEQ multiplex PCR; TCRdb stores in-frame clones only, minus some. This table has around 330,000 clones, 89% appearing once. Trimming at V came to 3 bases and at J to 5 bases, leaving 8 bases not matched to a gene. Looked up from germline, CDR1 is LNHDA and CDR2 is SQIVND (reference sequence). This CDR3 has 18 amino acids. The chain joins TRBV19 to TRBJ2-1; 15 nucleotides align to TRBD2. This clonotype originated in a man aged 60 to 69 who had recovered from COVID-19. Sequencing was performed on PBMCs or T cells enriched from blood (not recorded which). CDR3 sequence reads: CASSMRTSGRARDNEQFF. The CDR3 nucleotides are TGTGCCAGTAGTATGAGGACTAGCGGGAGGGCCAGGGACAATGAGCAGTTCTTC. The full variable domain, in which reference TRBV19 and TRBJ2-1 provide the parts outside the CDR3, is DGGITQSPKYLFRKEGQNVTLSCEQNLNHDAMYWYRQDPGQGLRLIYYSQIVNDFQKGDIAEGYSVSREKKESFPLTVTSAQKNPTAFYLCASSMRTSGRARDNEQFFGPGTRLTVL.